This T cell receptor (beta chain) was captured in a study of post-analysis software for immune sequencing data. Study conclusions and caveats: Co-batched samples clustered tightly together by F measure. Five TRBV segments were significantly more frequent in patients than in controls. TRBV5-6, TRBV5-1 and TRBV20-1 were among these segments. People with multiple sclerosis had a significantly lower normalized Chao1 diversity than controls did.

Per germline, CDR1 SQVTM and CDR2 ANQGSEA. The CDR3 is made up of 14 amino acids. V was clipped by 5 bases and J by 2 bases; unmatched bases: 6. Unique molecular identifiers tagged the TCR beta cDNA libraries. Each batch of 1 to 10 million T cells produced approximately 470,000 cDNA molecules. A single record per CDR3 protein comes from TCRdb applying MiXCR to the PCR reads. The sample records hundreds of thousands of distinct CDR3 sequences, around 44% being singletons. This clonotype came up once. What it binds is unknown. Sequences were obtained from blood. This chain uses TRBV29-1 with TRBJ2-3; 8 nucleotides align to TRBD1. The source of this sequence is a girl aged 10 to 17 with multiple sclerosis. The CDR3 DNA follows: TGCAGCGTTCGAGGACAGGGAACCACAGATACGCAGTATTTT. Its protein product is CSVRGQGTTDTQYF.